This TCR beta chain was captured by sequencing in a study of shared clonotypes between healthy human individuals. Study outcomes and limitations: An anticipated effect of sequencing depth on clonotype sharing among donors was recognized.

Spread over ten immunoSEQ deep assay plates, unsorted PBMC DNA underwent sequencing. Using immunoSEQ multiplex PCR, the repertoire was profiled, and TCRdb retains in-frame clones only, with some absent. The table shows 450,000 to 600,000 clones, with approximately 79% occurring only once. Germline values: CDR1 ENHRY, CDR2 SYGVKD. With 10 bases removed from V and 0 bases from J, the gap between germline ends came to 19 bases. The CDR3 runs 15 residues. As concerns this clone: Its antigen is as yet unknown.

Material for sequencing was PBMCs. The chain combines TRBV10-3 with TRBJ2-7; D may be TRBD1 or TRBD2 (6 bases each). This TCR came from a woman aged 40 to 50 in good health. Some clones in this sample may be carry-over from other donors' samples. For the CDR3, the DNA is TGTGCCACCGCGGGCGGGGACACCGGCTCCTACGAGCAGTACTTC. Translating gives CATAGGDTGSYEQYF.